One sample yielded the 16 T cell receptor beta chains listed below, sequenced in a study of T-cell reconstitution after alpha-beta-depleted transplantation in children. Unique molecular identifiers were incorporated into the prepared TCRbeta library. TCRdb recomputed calls from the PCR reads with MiXCR, one row per CDR3 protein. The sample lists 450,000 to 550,000 distinct CDR3 sequences; about 10% were seen once. The source material was PBMCs, mostly from graft donor cells, sampled 180 days after TCRalphabeta/CD19-depleted stem cell transplant. These receptors were obtained from a female patient aged 2-9 years who had a stem cell transplant for aplastic anemia, so the T cells may come from the graft donor.

This clonotype has ten or more counts. V gene TRBV12-3 or TRBV12-4 combines with J gene TRBJ2-1; 11 nucleotides line up with TRBD1. This CDR3 contains 15 residues. The V gene end was trimmed by 5 bases and the J gene end by 4 bases; junction bases not matched to a gene: 4. CDR3: CASSPGQGAYNEQFF. As DNA, the CDR3 is TGTGCCAGCAGTCCCGGACAGGGGGCTTACAATGAGCAGTTCTTC.

This clonotype showed up many times. The V and J genes are TRBV6-2 or TRBV6-3 and TRBJ2-5; tentative D call: TRBD2 (6 bases). Germline values: CDR1 MNHEY, CDR2 SVGEGT. The germline V and J ends were trimmed by 8 bases and 4 bases, with 8 bases remaining between them. This CDR3 spans 11 amino acids. CDR3 amino acids: CASRERETQYF. The DNA for the CDR3 is TGTGCCAGCCGGGAGAGAGAGACCCAGTACTTC.

This clonotype has a handful of counts. The V and J genes are TRBV7-2 and TRBJ1-1; D possibly corresponds to TRBD1 (6 bases). The V gene lost 1 base and the J gene lost 1 base, with 13 bases spanning the gap. CDR1 and CDR2 from the germline V gene are SGHTA and FQGNSA. The CDR3 is 16 residues long. The CDR3 region is CASSLVPGHTNTEAFF. CDR3 DNA: TGTGCCAGCAGCTTAGTTCCGGGACATACGAACACTGAAGCTTTCTTT.

This clonotype was counted between two and nine times. The rearrangement links TRBV28 to TRBJ2-3; 7 bases are a match to TRBD1. Losses at the gene ends were 5 bases for V and 4 bases for J; bases not matched to a gene: 9. Germline-derived CDR1 and CDR2 are MDHEN and SYDVKM. The CDR3 length is 15 residues. The CDR3 DNA reads TGTGCCAGCAGTCCGGGGACAGTTAGGCCAGATACGCAGTATTTT. This encodes CASSPGTVRPDTQYF.

The chain has TRBV20-1 and TRBJ1-6, with D hard to call. The CDR3 is made up of 13 amino acids. Germline V gene lookup returns CDR1 DFQATT and CDR2 SNEGSKA (reference sequence). The V end was cut by 3 bases, the J end by 13 bases, with 16 bases between. Here the CDR3 reads CSARGYQAPPLHF. Written as DNA, the CDR3 is TGCAGTGCTAGGGGCTATCAGGCTCCGCCCCTCCACTTT.

A few counts support this clonotype. J is TRBJ1-2 and V is TRBV18; TRBD1 might be the D (5 bases). Per germline, CDR1 KGHSH and CDR2 LQKENI. The CDR3 extends over 14 amino acids. V lost 0 bases to trimming and J lost 7 bases, with 12 bases between them. The CDR3 protein is CASSPPGGVSGYTF. In nucleotides, the CDR3 is TGTGCCAGCTCACCACCGGGGGGGGTCTCTGGCTACACCTTC.

This clonotype was counted at least ten times. The rearrangement joins TRBV5-1 to TRBJ2-7; 7 nucleotides match TRBD2. The germline gives CDR1 SGHRS, CDR2 YFSETQ. The CDR3 is made up of 17 amino acids. J lost 2 bases, V lost 1 base, and 12 bases had no gene match. The CDR3 loop is CASSLMSSGQRAYEQYF. The CDR3 DNA is TGCGCCAGCAGCTTGATGTCTAGCGGCCAGCGCGCCTACGAGCAGTACTTC.

The genes are TRBV19 and TRBJ2-2; 8 nucleotides match TRBD1. This CDR3 has 14 amino acids. CDR1 and CDR2 from the germline V gene are LNHDA and SQIVND (reference sequence). With V trimmed by 4 bases and J by 3 bases, 1 base remained unmatched. The CDR3 sequence: CASSSRGHTGELFF. The CDR3 nucleotides are TGTGCCAGTAGTAGCAGGGGGCACACCGGGGAGCTGTTTTTT.

The rearrangement joins TRBV2 to TRBJ2-7; TRBD1 is a possible D gene (7 bases). Trimming stripped 4 bases from V and 7 bases from J, with 17 bases between. This CDR3 region has 14 residues. Germline V gene sequence: CDR1 SNHLY, CDR2 FYNNEI. This CDR3 is CASSVRAGGIEQYV. For the CDR3, the DNA is TGTGCCAGCAGTGTGCGGGCAGGGGGGATAGAGCAGTACGTC.

The CDR3 spells CASSPRGRDPANTGELFF. In DNA form, the CDR3 reads TGTGCCAGCAGCCCCAGGGGGCGCGATCCCGCGAACACCGGGGAGCTGTTTTTT. The genes are TRBV11-1 and TRBJ2-2; 8 positions match TRBD1. The CDR3 has 18 residues. CDR1 is SGHAT, CDR2 FQDESV, per germline (reference sequence). The V and J ends lost 5 bases and 0 bases, in that order; junction bases with no gene match: 11. The full variable domain, rest sourced from reference TRBV11-1 and TRBJ2-2, is EAEVAQSPRYKITEKSQAVAFWCDPISGHATLYWYRQILGQGPELLVQFQDESVVDDSQLPKDRFSAERLKGVDSTLKIQPAELGDSAMYLCASSPRGRDPANTGELFFGEGSRLTVL.

This clonotype occurred a few times. The J gene is TRBJ2-7, the V gene TRBV7-2; 8 nucleotides line up with TRBD1. V dropped 0 bases and J dropped 3; count of bases not matched to a gene: 4. Germline assignment: CDR1 SGHTA and CDR2 FQGNSA. The CDR3 is 15 amino acids. The CDR3 bases are TGTGCCAGCAGCTTAGCGGGGACAGGACGCTACGAGCAGTACGTC. Translation gives CASSLAGTGRYEQYV.

This chain connects TRBV12-5 to TRBJ2-1; weak D call: TRBD1 (6 bases). In germline, CDR1 is LGHNT, CDR2 FRNRAP. V lost 9 bases to trimming and J lost 5 bases, with 23 bases between them. The CDR3 is 16 residues long. The CDR3 sequence: CASAPRDNQPNNEQFF. The CDR3, as DNA: TGTGCTAGCGCTCCCCGGGACAACCAACCGAACAATGAGCAGTTCTTC.

In regard to this clonotype: Sequence at one end of the junction differs from germline and may be a read error. The chain joins TRBV11-1 to TRBJ2-4; 16 nucleotides agree with TRBD2. Germline V gene lookup returns CDR1 SGHAT and CDR2 FQDESV (reference sequence). The CDR3 is 18 residues long. The CDR3 sequence: CASSRGTSGRADKNSQYF. CDR3 sequence (DNA): TGTGCCAGCAGCCGAGGGACTAGCGGGAGGGCTGACAAAAACAGTCAGTACTTC.

This clonotype has just a few counts. CDR3: CSATGSEPNIQYF. The CDR3 DNA follows: TGCAGTGCCACCGGGAGCGAGCCGAACATTCAGTACTTC. The V call is TRBV20-1, the J call TRBJ2-4; D possibly corresponds to TRBD2 (6 bases). Trimming stripped 6 bases from V and 7 bases from J, with 16 bases between. Germline V gene sequence: CDR1 DFQATT, CDR2 SNEGSKA (reference sequence). The CDR3 has 13 residues.

This clonotype was observed once. The chain has TRBV7-8 and TRBJ2-1, with D tentatively TRBD2 (5 bases). Between the trimmed V and J ends, which lost 8 bases and 0 bases, there was a span of 17 bases. The CDR3 extends over 16 amino acids. Germline V CDR1 and CDR2: SGHVS, FQNEAQ. The CDR3 DNA is TGTGCCAGCCGAAAAACAGCGGCCAGCTCCTACAATGAGCAGTTCTTC. This codes for CASRKTAASSYNEQFF. The whole variable domain, filled in from reference TRBV7-8 and TRBJ2-1, reads GAGVSQSPRYKVAKRGQDVALRCDPISGHVSLFWYQQALGQGPEFLTYFQNEAQLDKSGLPSDRFFAERPEGSVSTLKIQRTQQEDSAVYLCASRKTAASSYNEQFFGPGTRLTVL.

This clonotype was counted ten times or more. The rearrangement joins TRBV7-2 to TRBJ2-1; tentative D call: TRBD1 (6 bases). V lost 1 base, J lost 7 bases, and 17 bases lay in between. The germline CDR1 and CDR2 sequences are SGHTA and FQGNSA. There are 16 residues in the CDR3. The CDR3 sequence: CASSLVKGVGTNEQFF. CDR3 coding DNA: TGTGCCAGCAGCTTAGTCAAGGGGGTGGGTACGAATGAGCAGTTCTTC.